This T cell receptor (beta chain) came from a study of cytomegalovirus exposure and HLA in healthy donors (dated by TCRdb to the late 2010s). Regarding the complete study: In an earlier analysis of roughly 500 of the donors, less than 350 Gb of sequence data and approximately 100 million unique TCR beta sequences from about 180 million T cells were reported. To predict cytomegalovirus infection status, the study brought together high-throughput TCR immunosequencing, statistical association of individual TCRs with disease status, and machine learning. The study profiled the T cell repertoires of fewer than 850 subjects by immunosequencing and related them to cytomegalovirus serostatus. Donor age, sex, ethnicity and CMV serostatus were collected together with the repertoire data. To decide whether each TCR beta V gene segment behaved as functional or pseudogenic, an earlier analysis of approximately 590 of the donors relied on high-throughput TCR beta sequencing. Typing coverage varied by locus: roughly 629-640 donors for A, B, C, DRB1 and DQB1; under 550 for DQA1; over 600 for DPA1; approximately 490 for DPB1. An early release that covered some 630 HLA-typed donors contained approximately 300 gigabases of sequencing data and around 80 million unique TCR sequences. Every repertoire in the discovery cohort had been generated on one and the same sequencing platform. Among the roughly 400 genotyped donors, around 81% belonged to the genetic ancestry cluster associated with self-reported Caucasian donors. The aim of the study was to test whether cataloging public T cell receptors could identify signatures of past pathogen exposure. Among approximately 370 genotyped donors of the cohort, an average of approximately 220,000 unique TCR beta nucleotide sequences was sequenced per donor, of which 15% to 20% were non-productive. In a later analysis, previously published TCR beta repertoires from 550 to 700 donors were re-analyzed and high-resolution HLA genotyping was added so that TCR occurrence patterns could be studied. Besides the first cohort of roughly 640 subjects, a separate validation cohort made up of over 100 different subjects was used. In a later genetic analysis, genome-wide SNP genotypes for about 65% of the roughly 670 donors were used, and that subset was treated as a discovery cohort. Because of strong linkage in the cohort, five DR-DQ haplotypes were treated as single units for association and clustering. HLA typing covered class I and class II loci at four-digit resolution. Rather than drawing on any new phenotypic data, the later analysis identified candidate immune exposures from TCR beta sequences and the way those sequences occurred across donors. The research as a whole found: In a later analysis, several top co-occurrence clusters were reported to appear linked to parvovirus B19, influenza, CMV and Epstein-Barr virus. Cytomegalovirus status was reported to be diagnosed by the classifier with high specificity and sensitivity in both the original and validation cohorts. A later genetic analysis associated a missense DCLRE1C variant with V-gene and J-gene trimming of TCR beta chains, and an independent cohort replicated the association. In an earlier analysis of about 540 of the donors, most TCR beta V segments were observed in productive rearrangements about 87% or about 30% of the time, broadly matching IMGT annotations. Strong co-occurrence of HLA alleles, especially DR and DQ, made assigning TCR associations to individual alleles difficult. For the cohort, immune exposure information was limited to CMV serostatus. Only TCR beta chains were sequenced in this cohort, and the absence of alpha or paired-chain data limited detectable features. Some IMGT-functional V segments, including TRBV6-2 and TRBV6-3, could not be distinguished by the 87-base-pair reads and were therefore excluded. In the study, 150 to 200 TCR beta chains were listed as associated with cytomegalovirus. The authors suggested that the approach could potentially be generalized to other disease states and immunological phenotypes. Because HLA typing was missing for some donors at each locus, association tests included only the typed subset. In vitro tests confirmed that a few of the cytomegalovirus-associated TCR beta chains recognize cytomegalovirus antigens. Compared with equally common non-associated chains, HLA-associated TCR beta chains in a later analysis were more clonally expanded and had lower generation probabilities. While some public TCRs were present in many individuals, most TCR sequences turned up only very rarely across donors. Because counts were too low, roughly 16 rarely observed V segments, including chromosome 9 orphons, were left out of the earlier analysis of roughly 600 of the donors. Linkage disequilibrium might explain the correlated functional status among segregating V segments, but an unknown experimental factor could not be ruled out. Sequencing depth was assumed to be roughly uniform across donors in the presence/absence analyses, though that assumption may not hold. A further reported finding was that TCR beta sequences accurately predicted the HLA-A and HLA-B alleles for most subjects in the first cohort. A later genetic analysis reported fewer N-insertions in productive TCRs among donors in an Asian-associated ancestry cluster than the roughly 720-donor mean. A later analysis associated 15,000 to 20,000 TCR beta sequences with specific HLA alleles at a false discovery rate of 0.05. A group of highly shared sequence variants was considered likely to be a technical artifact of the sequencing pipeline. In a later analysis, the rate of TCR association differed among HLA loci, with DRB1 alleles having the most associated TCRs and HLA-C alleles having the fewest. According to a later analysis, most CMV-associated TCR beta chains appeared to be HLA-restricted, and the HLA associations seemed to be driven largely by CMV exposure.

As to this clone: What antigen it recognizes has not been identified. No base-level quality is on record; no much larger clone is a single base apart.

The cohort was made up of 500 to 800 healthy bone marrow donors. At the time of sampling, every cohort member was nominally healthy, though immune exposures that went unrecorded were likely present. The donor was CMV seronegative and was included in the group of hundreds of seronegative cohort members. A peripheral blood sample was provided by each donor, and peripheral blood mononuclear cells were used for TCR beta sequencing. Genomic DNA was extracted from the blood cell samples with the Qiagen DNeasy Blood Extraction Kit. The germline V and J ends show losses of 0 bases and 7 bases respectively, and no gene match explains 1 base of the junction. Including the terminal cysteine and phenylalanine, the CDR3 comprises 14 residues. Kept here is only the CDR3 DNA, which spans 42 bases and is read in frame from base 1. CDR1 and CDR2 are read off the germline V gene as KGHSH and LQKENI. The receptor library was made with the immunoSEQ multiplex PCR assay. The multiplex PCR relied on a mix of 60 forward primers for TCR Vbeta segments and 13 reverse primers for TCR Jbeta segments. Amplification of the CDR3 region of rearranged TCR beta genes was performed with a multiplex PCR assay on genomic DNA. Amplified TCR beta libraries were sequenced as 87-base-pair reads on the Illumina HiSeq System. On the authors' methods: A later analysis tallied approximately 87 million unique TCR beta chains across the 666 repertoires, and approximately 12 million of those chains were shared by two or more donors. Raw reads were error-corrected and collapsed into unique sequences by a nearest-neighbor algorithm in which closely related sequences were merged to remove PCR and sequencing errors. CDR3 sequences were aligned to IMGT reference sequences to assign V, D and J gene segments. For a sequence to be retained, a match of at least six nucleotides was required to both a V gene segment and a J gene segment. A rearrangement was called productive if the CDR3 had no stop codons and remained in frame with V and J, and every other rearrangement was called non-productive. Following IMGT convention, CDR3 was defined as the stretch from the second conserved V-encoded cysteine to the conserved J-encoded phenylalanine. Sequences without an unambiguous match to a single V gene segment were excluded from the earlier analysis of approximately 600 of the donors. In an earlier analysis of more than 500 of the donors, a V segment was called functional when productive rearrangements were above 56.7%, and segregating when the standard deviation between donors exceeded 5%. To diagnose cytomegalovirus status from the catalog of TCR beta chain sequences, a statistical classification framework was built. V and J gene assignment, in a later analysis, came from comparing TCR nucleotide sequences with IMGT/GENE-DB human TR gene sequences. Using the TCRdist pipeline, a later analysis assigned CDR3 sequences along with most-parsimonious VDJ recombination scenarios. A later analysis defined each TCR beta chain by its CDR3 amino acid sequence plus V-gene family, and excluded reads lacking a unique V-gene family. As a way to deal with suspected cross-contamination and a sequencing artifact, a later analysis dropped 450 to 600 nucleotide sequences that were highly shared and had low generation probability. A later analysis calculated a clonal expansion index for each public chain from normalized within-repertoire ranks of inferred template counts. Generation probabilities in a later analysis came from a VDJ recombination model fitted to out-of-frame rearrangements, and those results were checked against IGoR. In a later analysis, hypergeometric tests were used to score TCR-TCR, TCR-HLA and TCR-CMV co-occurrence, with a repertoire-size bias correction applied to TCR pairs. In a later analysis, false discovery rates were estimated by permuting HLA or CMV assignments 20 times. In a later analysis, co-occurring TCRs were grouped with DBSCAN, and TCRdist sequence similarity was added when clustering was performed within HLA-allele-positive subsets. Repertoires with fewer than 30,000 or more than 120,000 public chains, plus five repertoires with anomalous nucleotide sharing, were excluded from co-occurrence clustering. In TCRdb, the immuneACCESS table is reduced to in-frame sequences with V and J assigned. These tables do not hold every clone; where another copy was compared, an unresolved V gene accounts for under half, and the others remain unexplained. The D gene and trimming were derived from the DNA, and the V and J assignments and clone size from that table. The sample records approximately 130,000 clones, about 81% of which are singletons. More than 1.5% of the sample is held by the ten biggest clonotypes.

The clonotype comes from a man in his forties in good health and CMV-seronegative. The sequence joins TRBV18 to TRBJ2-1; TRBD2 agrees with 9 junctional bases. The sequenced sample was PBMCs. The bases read TGTGCCAGCTCACCACCGGGACTAGCTAATGAGCAGTTCTTC. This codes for CASSPPGLANEQFF.